The 14 T cell receptor beta chains in this list originate from one sample, sequenced in a study of T-cell reconstitution after alpha-beta-depleted transplantation in children. During its preparation, the TCRbeta library received unique molecular identifiers. From the PCR reads, TCRdb called clonotypes with MiXCR, one entry per CDR3 protein. This sample has some 590,000 distinct CDR3 sequences, with roughly a tenth found just once. Sequenced material: PBMCs from the stem cell graft donor, taken from the stem cell graft. These receptor sequences come from a human donor who donated a stem cell graft to a child with acute myeloid leukemia.

The chain is built from TRBV18 and TRBJ2-2; 12 positions match TRBD1. Trimming took 0 bases from V and 4 from J; bases not matched to a gene: 3. CDR3 length: 17 amino acids. Germline-derived CDR1 and CDR2 are KGHSH and LQKENI. The CDR3 sequence: CASSPPGQGAVTGELFF. CDR3 coding DNA: TGTGCCAGCTCACCACCGGGACAGGGGGCCGTCACCGGGGAGCTGTTTTTT.

J is TRBJ2-1 and V is TRBV28; unclear D gene. The V end was cut by 3 bases, the J end by 0 bases, with 15 bases between. Germline-derived CDR1 and CDR2 are MDHEN and SYDVKM. The CDR3 runs 17 residues. The CDR3 protein is CASSFPSLDPSYNEQFF. The CDR3 region has the DNA TGTGCCAGCAGTTTCCCCTCTTTGGACCCCTCCTACAATGAGCAGTTCTTC.

This clonotype was counted a few times. The J gene is TRBJ1-4, the V gene TRBV5-1; D not certain. The germline CDR1 and CDR2 sequences are SGHRS and YFSETQ. V gave up 4 bases and J gave up 0 bases, with 16 bases separating them. The CDR3 is 17 residues long. Written as DNA, the CDR3 is TGCGCCAGCAGCCCGTCTAGGGTTACCACAACTAATGAAAAACTGTTTTTT. Translating gives CASSPSRVTTTNEKLFF.

The chain uses TRBV4-2 and TRBJ2-4; 8 nucleotides agree with TRBD2. Germline V gene sequence: CDR1 LGHNA, CDR2 YNFKEQ. Trimming cost V 2 bases and J 0 bases; bases outside gene matches: 6. The CDR3 sequence is 17 residues long. DNA of the CDR3: TGTGCCAGCAGCCAAACGGGGGGGGGACTAGCCAAAAACATTCAGTACTTC. Translated, it gives CASSQTGGGLAKNIQYF.

This clonotype was seen many times. The V gene is TRBV11-1, the J gene TRBJ2-7; 10 positions agree with TRBD2. Germline V gene sequence: CDR1 SGHAT, CDR2 FQDESV (reference sequence). The V and J ends lost 3 bases and 6 bases, in that order; junction bases with no gene match: 17. This CDR3 region has 18 residues. The DNA for the CDR3 is TGTGCCAGCAGCTTGGCCCCGGGGCTAGCGGGAGAGGTGTCCGAGCAGTACTTC. It specifies CASSLAPGLAGEVSEQYF.

Ten or more counts support this clonotype. The chain combines TRBV5-5 with TRBJ1-4; a weak D match, TRBD1 (5 bases). Trimming pared 0 bases from V and 7 bases from J, leaving 7 bases between. Germline CDR1 is SGHKS and CDR2 is YYEKEE (reference sequence). This CDR3 has 13 amino acids. In nucleotides, the CDR3 is TGTGCCAGCAGCTTGGCGACAGCTGAAAAACTGTTTTTT. It translates to CASSLATAEKLFF.

This chain links TRBV14 with TRBJ2-1; 7 nucleotides align to TRBD1. The trim removed 4 bases at V and 13 bases at J, leaving 7 bases unmatched. Germline V CDR1 and CDR2: SGHDN, FVKESK. The CDR3 loop spans 12 amino acids. Written as DNA, the CDR3 is TGTGCCAGCAGCCGACAGGGCGAAAGACAGTTCTTC. This sequence encodes CASSRQGERQFF.

This clonotype was found many times. The rearrangement uses TRBV12-3 or TRBV12-4 and TRBJ2-3; 9 positions agree with TRBD2. The V segment lost 2 bases and the J segment 2 bases; nucleotides outside the gene matches: 2. The CDR3 is made up of 15 amino acids. CDR3 sequence (DNA): TGTGCCAGCAGTTTACCTAGCGGGACCACAGATACGCAGTATTTT. Its translation: CASSLPSGTTDTQYF.

The table lists this clonotype with many counts. V gene TRBV29-1 combines with J gene TRBJ2-7, with 11 bases that match TRBD1. Trimming cost V 6 bases and J 3 bases; bases outside gene matches: 4. CDR3 size: 13 residues. Germline CDR1 and CDR2: SQVTM and ANQGSEA. This CDR3 is CSVRGQGVYEQYF. CDR3 DNA sequence: TGCAGCGTGCGGGGACAGGGGGTCTACGAGCAGTACTTC.

At least ten counts were recorded for this clonotype. The chain couples TRBV29-1 to TRBJ2-1; no firm D call. The germline V gene encodes CDR1 SQVTM and CDR2 ANQGSEA. V dropped 8 bases and J dropped 3 bases, with 17 bases sitting between them. This CDR3 has 14 amino acids. CDR3 residues: CSPPPEDHYNEQFF. In nucleotides, the CDR3 is TGCAGCCCCCCCCCCGAGGACCACTACAATGAGCAGTTCTTC.

This rearrangement joins TRBV20-1 to TRBJ2-2; TRBD2 aligns across 7 bases. V shed 6 bases, J shed 1 base, and the junction held 5 bases outside the gene matches. CDR3 length: 14 residues. Looked up from germline, CDR1 is DFQATT and CDR2 is SNEGSKA (reference sequence). The CDR3 region is CSANSSGNTGELFF. The CDR3 nucleotides are TGCAGTGCAAACTCTAGCGGGAACACCGGGGAGCTGTTTTTT.

This clonotype appeared many times. The chain uses TRBV3-1 and TRBJ2-1; D call uncertain. CDR3 length: 12 residues. CDR1 and CDR2 from the germline V gene are LGHDT and YNNKEL (reference sequence). The V gene lost 4 bases and the J gene lost 5 bases, with 6 bases spanning the gap. The CDR3 is CASSPYDNEQFF. CDR3 coding DNA: TGTGCCAGCAGCCCCTATGACAATGAGCAGTTCTTC.

V gene TRBV20-1 combines with J gene TRBJ2-7, with 8 bases that match TRBD1. The V gene end was trimmed by 0 bases and the J gene end by 3 bases; junction bases not matched to a gene: 7. The V gene's germline CDR1 is DFQATT and CDR2 SNEGSKA (reference sequence). The CDR3 has 15 residues. CDR3 sequence reads: CSARDLSGQGYEQYF. CDR3 nucleotide sequence: TGCAGTGCTAGAGATCTGAGTGGACAGGGCTACGAGCAGTACTTC.

This clonotype appeared a few times. This sequence joins TRBV29-1 and TRBJ2-3; the D gene is possibly TRBD1 (5 bases). The CDR3 has 11 amino acids. Germline CDR1 SQVTM, CDR2 ANQGSEA. V lost 6 bases and J 4 bases, leaving 8 bases between the germline ends. CDR3 DNA sequence: TGCAGCGTCAAACAGGCAGATACGCAGTATTTT. It yields the protein CSVKQADTQYF.